This T cell receptor beta chain was recorded in a study of blood T cells in healthy people across ages. Study-level findings and limits: Naive and antigen-experienced cells could not be conclusively compared, given unsorted PBMCs.

Each donor's blood draw was roughly 10 milliliters of peripheral blood. There were at least 5.5 micrograms of total RNA extracted from every sample. The germline gives CDR1 SQVTM, CDR2 ANQGSEA. CDR3 length: 15 residues. V was clipped by 4 bases and J by 2 bases; unmatched bases: 9. This clonotype came up a few times. Its antigen is as yet unknown. A sample-barcoded 5' primer and a J-beta primer mix were used in a second PCR of about 6 to 11 cycles. Researchers report that a template-switch adaptor with 12 random nucleotides tagged each cDNA molecule. TCRdb passed the 5' RACE reads through MiXCR, listing each CDR3 protein once. The table records about 1.8 million distinct CDR3 sequences, 49% of them present only once.

The V call is TRBV29-1, the J call TRBJ1-2, with TRBD1 identical over 8 bases. The sequence was obtained from a woman aged 40 to 55 in good health. Sequenced input: blood. The CDR3 loop reads CSVAGDRNENYGYTF. The CDR3, as DNA: TGCAGCGTTGCTGGGGACAGGAACGAAAACTATGGCTACACCTTC.